These 10 T cell receptor beta chains came from one sample sequenced in a study of blood T cell repertoires in COVID-19 (dated by TCRdb to about 2020). Library preparation used the immunoSEQ multiplex PCR assay. Not all clones reach the TCRdb copy of this immuneACCESS table, which keeps in-frame sequences only. Checked studies attribute under half of the gap to unresolved V genes and leave the rest unexplained. The sample has about 160,000 clones on record, about nine tenths of them singletons. Of the sample, roughly 5% is held by the ten largest clones. Sequencing was done on a sample of peripheral blood. These receptors were collected from a young man with COVID-19, enrolled during active disease.

The chain is built from TRBV6-6 and TRBJ1-1; D gene ambiguous. The CDR3 has 16 amino acids. Trimming took 0 bases from V and 5 from J, leaving 16 bases between them. The germline V gene encodes CDR1 MNHNY and CDR2 SVGAGI (reference sequence). Here the CDR3 reads CASSYSAGNSRTEAFF. The CDR3 DNA sequence: TGTGCCAGCAGTTACTCAGCGGGGAATTCGAGAACTGAAGCTTTCTTT.

The chain employs TRBV7-2 and TRBJ2-1; a weak D match, TRBD2 (6 bases). Per the germline V gene, CDR1 is SGHTA and CDR2 is FQGNSA. This CDR3 contains 13 residues. The ends were cut back, 0 bases at V and 12 bases at J, with 12 bases in the middle. The CDR3 reads CASSLAFLARQFF. CDR3 nucleotides: TGTGCCAGCAGCTTAGCTTTCCTAGCGAGGCAGTTCTTC.

This chain links TRBV7-9 with TRBJ1-2, with 8 bases that match TRBD1. CDR1 and CDR2 from the germline V gene are SEHNR and FQNEAQ (reference sequence). CDR3 size: 15 residues. With 1 base clipped from V and 6 bases from J, the junction kept 7 bases outside the gene matches. The CDR3 reads CASSLGVGTGHGYTF. In DNA form, the CDR3 reads TGTGCCAGCAGCTTAGGGGTCGGGACAGGCCATGGCTACACCTTC.

V gene TRBV30 combines with J gene TRBJ1-2; D remains unclear. The germline V gene encodes CDR1 GTSNPN and CDR2 SVGIG (reference sequence). The CDR3 is 15 residues long. Trimming took off 2 bases at V and 0 bases at J, with 13 bases between the two ends. Here the CDR3 reads CAWSPRGPSNYGYTF. The CDR3 DNA is TGTGCCTGGAGTCCCCGCGGGCCGTCTAACTATGGCTACACCTTC.

In its sample, this clone was seen once. The V and J genes are TRBV4-3 and TRBJ2-7; D is perhaps TRBD1 (5 bases). Germline-derived CDR1 and CDR2 are LGHNA and YSLEER. The CDR3 contains 16 residues. Trimming took 0 bases from V and 4 from J, leaving 16 bases between them. The CDR3 protein is CASSQDLAGKGYEQYF. In nucleotides, the CDR3 is TGCGCCAGCAGCCAAGATCTTGCTGGGAAGGGGTACGAGCAGTACTTC.

The V gene is TRBV2, the J gene TRBJ1-1, with D perhaps TRBD1 (5 bases). Per the germline V gene, CDR1 is SNHLY and CDR2 is FYNNEI. Between the trimmed V and J ends, which lost 4 bases and 5 bases, there was a span of 11 bases. This CDR3 comprises 13 residues. The CDR3 region is CASSGQGSTEAFF. The CDR3 coding sequence is TGTGCCAGCAGTGGGCAGGGCTCGACTGAAGCTTTCTTT.

The CDR3 protein is CASSEARIAVLNYEQYF. DNA for the CDR3: TGTGCCAGCAGTGAAGCGAGGATAGCGGTTCTTAACTACGAGCAGTACTTC. V usage is TRBV2 and J usage is TRBJ2-7; D may be TRBD2 (6 bases). Trimming took off 0 bases at V and 3 bases at J, with 18 bases between the two ends. CDR3 size: 17 residues. Germline V gives CDR1 SNHLY, CDR2 FYNNEI.

This chain connects TRBV7-3 to TRBJ2-1; tentative D call: TRBD1 (6 bases). The CDR3 spans 18 residues. Trimming removed 2 bases from V and 4 bases from J, with 21 bases in between. Germline V gene lookup returns CDR1 SGHTA and CDR2 FQGTGA. This chain's CDR3 is CASSLGVGAGVRYNEQFF. CDR3 nucleotides: TGTGCCAGCAGCTTAGGGGTTGGGGCAGGGGTTAGGTACAATGAGCAGTTCTTC.

V usage is TRBV7-9 and J usage is TRBJ1-2, with 10 bases matching TRBD1. Germline lookup yields CDR1 SEHNR and CDR2 FQNEAQ (reference sequence). CDR3 size: 15 residues. Trimming removed 3 bases from V and 3 bases from J; junction bases left unmatched: 4. The CDR3 sequence is CASSFPGQGDYGYTF. CDR3 nucleotides: TGTGCCAGCAGCTTTCCCGGACAGGGGGACTATGGCTACACCTTC. The full variable domain, its missing parts supplied by reference TRBV7-9 and TRBJ1-2, is DTGVSQNPRHKITKRGQNVTFRCDPISEHNRLYWYRQTLGQGPEFLTYFQNEAQLEKSRLLSDRFSAERPKGSFSTLEIQRTEQGDSAMYLCASSFPGQGDYGYTFGSGTRLTVV.

This chain links TRBV6-5 with TRBJ2-7; TRBD1 aligns across 8 bases. Germline V gene lookup returns CDR1 MNHEY and CDR2 SVGAGI. With V trimmed by 6 bases and J by 2 bases, 6 bases remained unmatched. The length of the CDR3 is 14 residues. CDR3 nucleotides: TGTGCCAGCAGCAGGGACAGGCGAACCTACGAGCAGTACTTC. It codes for CASSRDRRTYEQYF.